This TCR beta chain stems from a study of beta chain features in type 1 diabetes. Trimming took off 9 bases at V and 7 bases at J, with 18 bases between the two ends. The CDR3 is made up of 14 amino acids. Germline assignment: CDR1 MDHEN and CDR2 SYDVKM. A remark on this clone: Its antigen is not known.

Using CD45RO/CCR7/CD25/CD127/CD95/CD27, CD4+ naive, central memory, regulatory and stem cell-like memory cells were sorted. Findings and limits, study-wide: Shortening that was moderate but significant affected the TCRB CDR3s of Type 1 diabetes patients in all four CD4+ subsets.

Expressed TCRB transcripts were sequenced because the isolated RNA had all been reverse transcribed beforehand. Using immunoSEQ multiplex PCR, the repertoire was profiled, and TCRdb retains in-frame clones only, with some absent. This table holds more than 300,000 clones, 8% to 10% found once. The sequenced sample was central memory CD4+ T cells from blood. The TCR comes from a man aged 25 to 40 with type 1 diabetes. The chain employs TRBV28 and TRBJ1-4, with a possible D match to TRBD1 (5 bases). CDR3 region: CASRNQGLGEKLFF. The CDR3 bases are TGTGCCAGTCGTAACCAGGGTCTAGGTGAAAAACTGTTTTTT.